A single sample is the source of the 10 T cell receptor beta chains below, sequenced in a study of cytomegalovirus exposure and HLA in healthy donors. Amplification used 60 Vbeta primers and 13 Jbeta primers. Assay: immunoSEQ multiplex PCR; the TCRdb copy retains only in-frame clones and omits some. The table shows 150,000 to 200,000 clones, with around 84% occurring only once. The source material was PBMCs. These receptors all come from a man younger than 30 in good health and CMV-seronegative.

CDR3 DNA: TGTGCCAGCAGCTTAGGGGGGGGTGAGCAGTTCTTC. Translation: CASSLGGGEQFF. The J gene is TRBJ2-1, the V gene TRBV7-6; 7 nucleotides line up with TRBD2. Germline CDR1 and CDR2: SGHVS and FNYEAQ. This CDR3 contains 12 residues. With 1 base clipped from V and 9 bases from J, the junction kept 0 bases outside the gene matches.

V and J are TRBV9 and TRBJ1-1; TRBD1 matches at 7 bases. Trimming at V came to 6 bases and at J to 1 base, leaving 6 bases not matched to a gene. The CDR3 totals 14 residues. Germline CDR1 and CDR2: SGDLS and YYNGEE. CDR3 sequence reads: CASNPTGSNTEAFF. The CDR3 nucleotides are TGTGCCAGCAACCCGACAGGGTCGAACACTGAAGCTTTCTTT.

The V gene is TRBV28, the J gene TRBJ2-1; TRBD2 aligns across 8 bases. The CDR3 totals 12 residues. After removal of 8 bases from V and 5 bases from J, the junction contained 2 bases not matched to a gene. Germline CDR1 and CDR2: MDHEN and SYDVKM. The CDR3 spells CASREGNNEQFF. CDR3 DNA: TGTGCCAGCCGGGAGGGGAACAATGAGCAGTTCTTC.

The V gene is TRBV19, the J gene TRBJ2-7; 8 nucleotides align to TRBD1. The trim removed 5 bases at V and 2 bases at J, leaving 11 bases unmatched. The germline CDR1 and CDR2 sequences are LNHDA and SQIVND (reference sequence). The CDR3 covers 16 residues. CDR3 amino acids: CASSPWGQVEPYEQYF. The CDR3 DNA is TGTGCCAGTAGTCCGTGGGGACAGGTTGAACCCTACGAGCAGTACTTC.

The chain combines TRBV19 with TRBJ1-2; TRBD1 aligns across 9 bases. V lost 1 base to trimming and J lost 7 bases; unmatched junction nucleotides: 10. Germline V lookup: CDR1 LNHDA, CDR2 SQIVND (reference sequence). The CDR3 contains 16 residues. Here the CDR3 reads CASSIAPDRGASGYTF. CDR3 nucleotide sequence: TGTGCCAGTAGTATAGCTCCTGACAGGGGGGCCTCTGGCTACACCTTC.

As for this clone: This same CDR3 is encoded by further DNA sequences in the sample. J is TRBJ2-7 and V is TRBV28; 10 bases are shared with TRBD1. The CDR3 consists of 17 residues. Germline V lookup: CDR1 MDHEN, CDR2 SYDVKM. Trimming removed 3 bases from V and 1 base from J; junction bases left unmatched: 9. Written as DNA, the CDR3 is TGTGCCAGCAGTTTTAGACGACGGGACAGGGGATCCTACGAGCAGTACTTC. This translates into CASSFRRRDRGSYEQYF.

The chain uses TRBV6-5 and TRBJ2-5; a possible D gene is TRBD1 (6 bases). Germline values: CDR1 MNHEY, CDR2 SVGAGI. V shed 4 bases and J shed 4 bases, with 10 bases lying between them. This CDR3 is 13 amino acids long. The CDR3 reads CASSFGDIETQYF. CDR3 sequence (DNA): TGTGCCAGCAGTTTCGGGGACATAGAGACCCAGTACTTC.

The CDR3 coding sequence is TGTGCCAGCAGCCGTAATAGCAATCAGCCCCAGCATTTT. This encodes CASSRNSNQPQHF. The V call is TRBV27, the J call TRBJ1-5; D remains ambiguous. Trimming removed 6 bases at V and 0 bases at J, with 6 bases between. Germline-derived CDR1 and CDR2 are MNHEY and SMNVEV (reference sequence). The CDR3 is 13 residues long.

CDR3 coding DNA: TGTGCCAGCAGTTTCGACAGGGGAGGCTACAATGAGCAGTTCTTC. Translating it yields CASSFDRGGYNEQFF. This sequence joins TRBV28 and TRBJ2-1; 8 bases line up with TRBD1. Trimming took 3 bases from V and 3 from J; bases not matched to a gene: 4. The CDR3 totals 15 residues. Germline lookup yields CDR1 MDHEN and CDR2 SYDVKM.

Remarks on this clone: Germline is not matched at one junction end, which may reflect a read error. CDR3 sequence (DNA): TGTTCCAGCAGCACCGACAGGGGGTGGTCCGCCTACGAGCAGTACTTC. Its translation is CSSSTDRGWSAYEQYF. V is TRBV7-9 and J is TRBJ2-7; 9 bases are shared with TRBD1. Germline CDR1 SEHNR, CDR2 FQNEAQ (reference sequence). This CDR3 spans 16 amino acids. The full variable domain, in which reference TRBV7-9 and TRBJ2-7 provide the parts outside the CDR3, is DTGVSQNPRHKITKRGQNVTFRCDPISEHNRLYWYRQTLGQGPEFLTYFQNEAQLEKSRLLSDRFSAERPKGSFSTLEIQRTEQGDSAMYLCSSSTDRGWSAYEQYFGPGTRLTVT.